This T cell receptor beta chain was obtained from a study of T cells in Graves' hyperthyroidism and ophthalmopathy. This clonotype was observed many times. The antigen remains unidentified. With duration under 3 months, ophthalmopathy was active: Clinical Activity Score at least 3, NOSPECS at least 4. Not enrolled were patients with uncontrolled infection, other autoimmune disease, pregnancy or lactation. General observations from the study: Ophthalmopathy prediction by the model preceded onset by a median about 6 months.

RNA transcripts gave rise to amplified TCR beta CDR3 regions. HTBI primers drove first-round RT-PCR of the TCR CDR3. TCRdb passed the multiplex PCR reads through MiXCR, listing each CDR3 protein once. This sample carries fewer than 450,000 distinct CDR3 sequences, more than 13% of them seen once, and the ten largest clones take around 28%. This CDR3 has 13 amino acids. Looked up from germline, CDR1 is LNHNV and CDR2 is YYDKDF (reference sequence). With 1 base removed from V and 4 bases from J, the gap between germline ends came to 6 bases. The sequence derives from a man in his fifties or sixties with Graves' ophthalmopathy. The V gene is TRBV15, the J gene TRBJ2-3; D perhaps matches TRBD2 (6 bases). The sample was blood. The chain's CDR3 is CATSRGGADTQYF. The CDR3 region has the DNA TGTGCCACCAGCAGAGGGGGGGCAGATACGCAGTATTTT. Full variable domain (remainder filled in from reference TRBV15 and TRBJ2-3): DAMVIQNPRYQVTQFGKPVTLSCSQTLNHNVMYWYQQKSSQAPKLLFHYYDKDFNNEADTPDNFQSRRPNTSFCFLDIRSPGLGDTAMYLCATSRGGADTQYFGPGTRLTVL.